The 30 T cell receptor beta chains reported below all come from one sample, sequenced in a study of blood T cell repertoires in COVID-19. Only in-frame clones appear in the TCRdb table, and some are missing; sequencing was by immunoSEQ multiplex PCR. The profile shows roughly 32,000 clones, about 90% of them singletons. Sequenced sample: peripheral blood. The receptors derive from a man aged 50 or older with active or convalescent COVID-19.

In DNA form, the CDR3 reads TGTGCCAGCAGCCAAGACAGTGGCCCTTTTCTTTATGGCTACACCTTC. This sequence encodes CASSQDSGPFLYGYTF. This chain links TRBV3-1 (or the pseudogene TRBV3-2) with TRBJ1-2; unclear D gene. Germline loops: CDR1 LGHDT, CDR2 YNNKEL (reference sequence). The V end lost 0 bases, the J end lost 5 bases, and 16 bases lay between the germline ends. This CDR3 is 16 amino acids long.

V gene TRBV4-3 combines with J gene TRBJ2-1; 10 bases line up with TRBD2. Per germline, CDR1 LGHNA and CDR2 YSLEER. CDR3 length: 17 residues. The ends lost 0 bases at V and 2 bases at J; junction bases unmatched: 4. DNA for the CDR3: TGCGCCAGCAGCCAAGATGGGAGCGGGGGGGCCTACAATGAGCAGTTCTTC. Its protein product is CASSQDGSGGAYNEQFF.

V gene TRBV18 combines with J gene TRBJ1-3; D is possibly TRBD1 (5 bases). There are 15 residues in the CDR3. The germline V and J ends were trimmed by 3 bases and 0 bases, with 9 bases remaining between them. CDR1 is KGHSH, CDR2 LQKENI, per germline. CDR3 sequence reads: CASSPTGDSGNTIYF. For the CDR3, the DNA is TGTGCCAGCTCACCTACAGGAGACTCTGGAAACACCATATATTTT.

This CDR3 reads CASSPTPGLAGPSSYNEQFF. The DNA for the CDR3 is TGTGCCAGCTCACCAACTCCGGGACTAGCGGGACCTAGCTCCTACAATGAGCAGTTCTTC. The chain combines TRBV18 with TRBJ2-1; 13 bases are a match to TRBD2. The CDR3 totals 20 residues. The V gene end was trimmed by 2 bases and the J gene end by 0 bases; junction bases not matched to a gene: 10. Germline values: CDR1 KGHSH, CDR2 LQKENI.

The chain joins TRBV19 to TRBJ2-3; D gene uncertain. Trimming shortened V by 4 bases and J by 2 bases, and 4 bases separated the two germline ends. Germline CDR1 reads LNHDA; CDR2 reads SQIVND (reference sequence). The CDR3 totals 12 residues. The CDR3 DNA is TGTGCCAGTAGTAAATACACAGATACGCAGTATTTT. Residues: CASSKYTDTQYF.

The gene calls are TRBV7-8 and TRBJ2-3, with D maybe TRBD1 (5 bases). Germline V gene sequence: CDR1 SGHVS, CDR2 FQNEAQ. V dropped 1 base and J dropped 2 bases, with 10 bases sitting between them. The CDR3 has 15 amino acids. The CDR3 spells CASSLEGSSTDTQYF. CDR3 nucleotide sequence: TGTGCCAGCAGCTTAGAGGGGTCCTCCACAGATACGCAGTATTTT.

The V and J genes are TRBV28 and TRBJ2-3; 7 nucleotides match TRBD2. The CDR3 has 16 amino acids. Trimming removed 3 bases from V and 0 bases from J; junction bases left unmatched: 6. CDR1 and CDR2 from the germline V gene are MDHEN and SYDVKM. CDR3 protein: CASSLSGATSTDTQYF. Here the CDR3 DNA reads TGTGCCAGCAGTTTGAGCGGGGCTACTAGCACAGATACGCAGTATTTT.

The CDR3 sequence: CASSFTGTTEAFF. As DNA, the CDR3 is TGTGCCAGCAGTTTTACAGGGACGACTGAAGCTTTCTTT. The chain joins TRBV27 to TRBJ1-1; tentatively, D is TRBD1 (6 bases). Germline V gene lookup returns CDR1 MNHEY and CDR2 SMNVEV (reference sequence). The CDR3 runs 13 residues. The V and J ends lost 3 bases and 5 bases respectively, with 10 bases between them.

The chain combines TRBV9 with TRBJ1-5, with D possibly being TRBD1 (6 bases). The length of the CDR3 is 16 residues. V lost 4 bases and J lost 0, with 14 bases in between. Germline V gene data show CDR1 as SGDLS and CDR2 as YYNGEE. The CDR3 here is CASSTERQVSNQPQHF. The CDR3 nucleotides are TGTGCCAGCAGCACCGAGCGACAGGTTAGCAATCAGCCCCAGCATTTT. Full variable domain (missing parts from reference TRBV9 and TRBJ1-5): DSGVTQTPKHLITATGQRVTLRCSPRSGDLSVYWYQQSLDQGLQFLIQYYNGEERAKGNILERFSAQQFPDLHSELNLSSLELGDSALYFCASSTERQVSNQPQHFGDGTRLSIL.

The sample holds a few counts of this clone. The chain recombines TRBV4-3 with TRBJ2-1; 7 positions match TRBD2. This CDR3 has 18 amino acids. V lost 0 bases and J lost 4; bases outside the gene matches: 12. CDR1 is LGHNA and CDR2 is YSLEER in the germline V gene. CDR3 DNA sequence: TGCGCCAGCAGCCAAGATCGGTCGGGAGGAAACCCTTACAATGAGCAGTTCTTC. This translates into CASSQDRSGGNPYNEQFF.

In this sample, this clone turned up a few times. The V call is TRBV4-1, the J call TRBJ2-1; 13 bases line up with TRBD2. Per the germline V gene, CDR1 is MGHRA and CDR2 is YSYEKL. The CDR3 has 17 amino acids. V was clipped by 5 bases and J by 3 bases; unmatched bases: 7. In DNA form, the CDR3 reads TGCGCCAGCAGCAGGGGGGGACTAGCGGGATTCTACAATGAGCAGTTCTTC. Translating it yields CASSRGGLAGFYNEQFF.

The rearrangement uses TRBV19 and TRBJ2-1; 9 positions match TRBD2. CDR1 LNHDA and CDR2 SQIVND come from the germline V gene (reference sequence). V dropped 0 bases and J dropped 4; count of bases not matched to a gene: 1. The CDR3 runs 15 residues. Here the CDR3 reads CASSIDSGRYNEQFF. CDR3 sequence (DNA): TGTGCCAGTAGTATAGATAGCGGGAGATACAATGAGCAGTTCTTC.

The chain couples TRBV11-2 to TRBJ1-3; weak D call: TRBD1 (5 bases). Germline CDR1 SGHAT, CDR2 FQNNGV. Trimming stripped 7 bases from V and 0 bases from J, with 19 bases between. This CDR3 is built from 17 residues. The DNA for the CDR3 is TGTGCCAGCATCCCGACGGGCAGGGTCAGCTCTGGAAACACCATATATTTT. Its translation: CASIPTGRVSSGNTIYF.

The chain recombines TRBV24-1 with TRBJ2-2, with a tentative D call TRBD1 (6 bases). Trimming stripped 7 bases from V and 2 bases from J, with 13 bases between. CDR1 and CDR2 (germline): KGHDR, SFDVKD. The CDR3 extends over 15 amino acids. The CDR3, as DNA: TGTGCCACCAGGGGGGCCAGCGGAAACACCGGGGAGCTGTTTTTT. This sequence encodes CATRGASGNTGELFF.

This clone was detected only a few times. The chain joins TRBV5-6 to TRBJ1-2; TRBD1 matches 8 bases. V shed 2 bases and J 3 bases; nucleotides not matched to a gene: 3. Germline V gene lookup returns CDR1 SGHDT and CDR2 YYEEEE. CDR3 length equals 14 residues. CDR3 in amino acids: CASSFRGPDYGYTF. CDR3 nucleotides: TGTGCCAGCAGCTTCAGGGGGCCCGACTATGGCTACACCTTC.

The gene calls are TRBV19 and TRBJ2-7, with 14 bases fitting TRBD2. This CDR3 has 15 amino acids. The V segment lost 8 bases and the J segment 3 bases; nucleotides outside the gene matches: 6. Germline V CDR1 and CDR2: LNHDA, SQIVND (reference sequence). The chain's CDR3 is CASGPGTSGSYEQYF. The CDR3 DNA sequence: TGTGCCAGTGGCCCTGGGACTAGCGGGAGCTACGAGCAGTACTTC.

The chain combines TRBV7-3 with TRBJ2-3; possible D gene TRBD2, 5 bases. Germline loops: CDR1 SGHTA, CDR2 FQGTGA. Trimming left V 3 bases short and J 2 bases short, with 12 bases between. This CDR3 is 15 amino acids long. CDR3 protein: CASSFTGSSTDTQYF. Written as DNA, the CDR3 is TGTGCCAGCAGCTTTACGGGGAGCTCCACAGATACGCAGTATTTT.

In its sample, this clone was seen once. V is TRBV6-5 and J is TRBJ2-7, with a weak D call TRBD2 (6 bases). This CDR3 contains 14 residues. Germline V lookup: CDR1 MNHEY, CDR2 SVGAGI. The V end lost 2 bases, the J end lost 4 bases, and 12 bases lay between the germline ends. The CDR3 bases are TGTGCCAGCAGTTACGGGCCGGGACTGTACGAGCAGTACTTC. It specifies CASSYGPGLYEQYF.

The V call is TRBV6-2 or TRBV6-3, the J call TRBJ2-1; D possibly corresponds to TRBD2 (5 bases). This CDR3 has 14 amino acids. With 5 bases removed from V and 3 bases from J, the gap between germline ends came to 11 bases. From germline, CDR1 is MNHEY and CDR2 SVGEGT. The CDR3, as DNA: TGTGCCAGCAGTGCGGGCCGAAACTACAATGAGCAGTTCTTC. Translation gives CASSAGRNYNEQFF.

The genes are TRBV3-1 (or the pseudogene TRBV3-2) and TRBJ2-1; 10 nucleotides align to TRBD2. The CDR3 extends over 18 amino acids. V shed 1 base and J 5 bases; nucleotides not matched to a gene: 11. Germline assignment: CDR1 LGHDT and CDR2 YNNKEL (reference sequence). CDR3 sequence: CASSQVLAGTSVNNEQFF. As DNA, the CDR3 is TGTGCCAGCAGCCAAGTCCTTGCCGGGACTAGCGTAAACAATGAGCAGTTCTTC.

The V call is TRBV6-5, the J call TRBJ2-7; 7 nucleotides line up with TRBD2. V was pared by 4 bases and J by 1 base, with 4 bases of the junction left unmatched. The CDR3 is 14 residues long. Looked up from germline, CDR1 is MNHEY and CDR2 is SVGAGI. CDR3 sequence (DNA): TGTGCCAGCAGTTCTAGCGGCCGGTCCTACGAGCAGTACTTC. Translation: CASSSSGRSYEQYF.

The chain is built from TRBV3-1 (or the pseudogene TRBV3-2) and TRBJ2-3; the match to TRBD2 covers 10 bases. Losses at the gene ends were 9 bases for V and 1 base for J; bases not matched to a gene: 7. The CDR3 runs to 15 residues. Per the germline V gene, CDR1 is LGHDT and CDR2 is YNNKEL (reference sequence). CDR3 region: CASTRLAGGTDTQYF. In nucleotides, the CDR3 is TGTGCCAGTACGCGACTAGCGGGCGGCACAGATACGCAGTATTTT.

The genes are TRBV19 and TRBJ1-5, with D tentatively TRBD1 (5 bases). Per germline, CDR1 LNHDA and CDR2 SQIVND (reference sequence). CDR3 length equals 15 residues. Trimming took 6 bases from V and 3 from J, leaving 15 bases between them. CDR3 protein: CASSPTGGDNQPQHF. The CDR3 nucleotides are TGTGCCAGTAGCCCTACGGGGGGGGACAATCAGCCCCAGCATTTT.

The chain carries TRBV6-2 or TRBV6-3 and TRBJ1-4, with 8 bases aligning to TRBD1. The CDR3 contains 16 residues. The germline CDR1 and CDR2 sequences are MNHEY and SVGEGT. J lost 2 bases, V lost 6 bases, and 8 bases had no gene match. The CDR3 DNA follows: TGTGCCAGCAGCTCGACAGGGGTTTCGACTAATGAAAAACTGTTTTTT. It specifies CASSSTGVSTNEKLFF.

V usage is TRBV11-2 and J usage is TRBJ1-1; TRBD1 might be the D (5 bases). The V gene's germline CDR1 is SGHAT and CDR2 FQNNGV. The CDR3 covers 15 residues. The V end lost 1 base, the J end lost 6 bases, and 15 bases lay between the germline ends. CDR3 in DNA: TGTGCCAGCAGCTTAGGTGTAGGGGCGGTATCTGAAGCTTTCTTT. It encodes CASSLGVGAVSEAFF.

V and J are TRBV18 and TRBJ2-5; D gene unclear. There are 15 residues in the CDR3. The germline gives CDR1 KGHSH, CDR2 LQKENI. V was pared by 0 bases and J by 0 bases, with 8 bases between. The CDR3 spells CASSPPPGYQETQYF. The DNA of the CDR3 is TGTGCCAGCTCACCACCCCCCGGGTACCAAGAGACCCAGTACTTC.

The CDR3 spells CASSIRQGAGIEAFF. CDR3 in DNA: TGTGCCAGCAGCATAAGACAGGGGGCCGGAATAGAAGCTTTCTTT. The chain carries TRBV5-4 and TRBJ1-1, with TRBD1 matching over 10 bases. The junction had 11 bases not matched to a gene; V was cut back by 4 bases and J by 8 bases. Looked up from germline, CDR1 is SGHNT and CDR2 is YYREEE (reference sequence). CDR3 length: 15 residues.

The chain links TRBV6-5 to TRBJ2-7; TRBD1 aligns across 7 bases. Germline-derived CDR1 and CDR2 are MNHEY and SVGAGI. The V and J ends lost 1 base and 3 bases, in that order; junction bases with no gene match: 3. There are 14 residues in the CDR3. CDR3 protein: CASSYYPGGYEQYF. The CDR3 nucleotides are TGTGCCAGCAGTTACTATCCAGGGGGCTACGAGCAGTACTTC.

This clone was detected a few times. The chain combines TRBV7-8 with TRBJ1-4, with 7 bases identical to TRBD1. Germline V gene lookup returns CDR1 SGHVS and CDR2 FQNEAQ. With V trimmed by 1 base and J by 4 bases, 3 bases remained unmatched. The CDR3 is 15 residues long. This chain's CDR3 is CASSLVDRDNEKLFF. In DNA form, the CDR3 reads TGTGCCAGCAGCTTAGTAGACAGGGATAATGAAAAACTGTTTTTT. The whole variable domain, remainder taken from reference TRBV7-8 and TRBJ1-4, is GAGVSQSPRYKVAKRGQDVALRCDPISGHVSLFWYQQALGQGPEFLTYFQNEAQLDKSGLPSDRFFAERPEGSVSTLKIQRTQQEDSAVYLCASSLVDRDNEKLFFGSGTQLSVL.

The genes are TRBV18 and TRBJ1-5; 11 bases match TRBD1. J gave up 3 bases and V 3 bases, and 7 bases lay outside the gene matches. Per germline, CDR1 KGHSH and CDR2 LQKENI. This CDR3 spans 17 amino acids. The CDR3 DNA is TGTGCCAGCTCACCGAGCCTGGGACAGGGGGACAATCAGCCCCAGCATTTT. Translating it yields CASSPSLGQGDNQPQHF.